These 7 T cell receptor beta chains were sequenced from one sample in a study of shared clonotypes between healthy human individuals. The method was immunoSEQ multiplex PCR; TCRdb's version includes in-frame clones alone and lacks a portion of them. The sample lists more than 850,000 clones; approximately 78% were seen once. The specimen sequenced was memory CD4+ T cells from PBMCs. Subset defined: CD45RA-negative fraction. These receptors were obtained from a man younger than 35 in good health. Some clones in this sample may be carry-over from other donors' samples.

In this sample, this clone turned up a few times. The chain combines TRBV29-1 with TRBJ1-2; no clear D. Trimming took off 5 bases at V and 3 bases at J, with 16 bases between the two ends. This CDR3 spans 14 amino acids. Germline lookup yields CDR1 SQVTM and CDR2 ANQGSEA. Here the CDR3 DNA reads TGCAGCGTTTCCCGTTTGGGGATGGACTATGGCTACACCTTC. Translated, it gives CSVSRLGMDYGYTF.

The chain combines TRBV30 with TRBJ2-2; no clear D. V was clipped by 1 base and J by 4 bases, with 4 bases between them. This CDR3 has 12 residues. Germline CDR1 and CDR2: GTSNPN and SVGIG (reference sequence). The CDR3: CAWSGLTGELFF. The CDR3 DNA reads TGTGCCTGGAGTGGCCTCACCGGGGAGCTGTTTTTT. Combining the CDR3 with reference TRBV30 and TRBJ2-2 gives the whole variable domain SQTIHQWPATLVQPVGSPLSLECTVEGTSNPNLYWYRQAAGRGLQLLFYSVGIGQISSEVPQNLSASRPQDRQFILSSKKLLLSDSGFYLCAWSGLTGELFFGEGSRLTVL.

A few counts support this clone. The rearrangement joins TRBV28 to TRBJ2-7, with 7 bases lining up with TRBD1. The CDR3 loop spans 14 amino acids. Germline V gives CDR1 MDHEN, CDR2 SYDVKM. V was pared by 8 bases and J by 7 bases, with 14 bases of the junction left unmatched. CDR3 loop: CASFGSDRVGEQYF. CDR3 bases: TGTGCCAGCTTCGGATCCGACAGGGTGGGAGAGCAGTACTTC.

The rearrangement uses TRBV5-1 and TRBJ1-1, with 11 bases matching TRBD1. CDR1 SGHRS and CDR2 YFSETQ come from the germline V gene. This CDR3 is built from 17 residues. The trim removed 3 bases at V and 1 base at J, leaving 8 bases unmatched. The CDR3: CASSSRAGTGGNTEAFF. Written as DNA, the CDR3 is TGCGCCAGCAGCTCCCGGGCCGGGACAGGGGGGAACACTGAAGCTTTCTTT.

The rearrangement joins TRBV6-6 to TRBJ1-2; perhaps TRBD1 as D (5 bases). The germline CDR1 and CDR2 sequences are MNHNY and SVGAGI (reference sequence). Trimming removed 8 bases at V and 4 bases at J, with 14 bases between. The CDR3 is 13 residues long. The CDR3 coding sequence is TGTGCCAGCCTTCCGGGGCAGAGCTATGGCTACACCTTC. Translation gives CASLPGQSYGYTF.

This clone was seen a single time. The chain uses TRBV19 and TRBJ2-5; D possibly uses TRBD1 or TRBD2 (5 bases each). In germline, CDR1 is LNHDA, CDR2 SQIVND (reference sequence). The CDR3 is 16 residues long. Trimming removed 2 bases at V and 1 base at J, with 14 bases between. The CDR3 coding sequence is TGTGCCAGTAGTATAAAGGGGTGGGGACGCCAAGAGACCCAGTACTTC. Its protein is CASSIKGWGRQETQYF.

On this clone: Other DNA sequences from this sample encode an identical CDR3 as well. This chain connects TRBV2 to TRBJ2-5, with TRBD2 identical over 11 bases. CDR1 and CDR2 from the germline V gene are SNHLY and FYNNEI. The length of the CDR3 is 15 residues. V gave up 1 base and J gave up 4 bases; unmatched junction bases: 2. The CDR3 loop is CASSEGLAGGETQYF. The DNA for the CDR3 is TGTGCCAGCAGTGAAGGCCTAGCGGGAGGAGAGACCCAGTACTTC.